These 18 T cell receptor beta chains were all obtained from the same sample, sequenced in a study of regulatory T cells in long-lasting Graves disease (dated by TCRdb to the early 2020s). Reading the label with the study, this specimen's time point is: newly diagnosed GD, antithyroid drugs for less than 3 months. RNA was extracted from PBMCs in TRIzol for both TCR sequencing and RNA sequencing. Library creation used multiplex PCR. Sequencing was carried out with an Illumina HiSeq 4000. TCR beta libraries were built with iRepertoire HTBI primers and Arm-PCR amplification of CDR3 regions. TCRdb's own reprocessing of the public reads used fastp at Q25 and MiXCR and kept productive beta chains. Each entry merges the rows of one CDR3 protein and shows their most common DNA and genes. This sample is represented by 350,000 to 400,000 distinct CDR3 sequences; 15% to 20% of them were singletons. About 19% of the sample is in the top ten clones.

These same records also appear under a second study, on T cells in Graves' hyperthyroidism and ophthalmopathy.

Material: peripheral blood mononuclear cells (PBMCs), obtained at new diagnosis, from a patient treated with antithyroid drugs. These TCRs come from a woman aged 18-30 years with Graves disease. Donor details come from another sample of the same person, matched by shared clones.

This clonotype came up many times. V usage is TRBV27 and J usage is TRBJ2-7, with D possibly matching TRBD1 (7 bases). The length of the CDR3 is 11 residues. The V end was cut by 10 bases, the J end by 5 bases, with 12 bases between. Germline CDR1 and CDR2: MNHEY and SMNVEV (reference sequence). CDR3 DNA sequence: TGTGCCACCGGAGGGGGCGACGAGCAGTACTTC. Protein: CATGGGDEQYF.

This clonotype was seen at least ten times. The gene calls are TRBV27 and TRBJ2-3; D is possibly TRBD1 or TRBD2 (6 bases each). CDR1 and CDR2 from the germline V gene are MNHEY and SMNVEV (reference sequence). Deletions cut 8 bases from V and 4 bases from J, with 10 bases between. The length of the CDR3 is 12 residues. The CDR3 DNA is TGTGCCAGCCAGGAGGGGGCAGATACGCAGTATTTT. This codes for CASQEGADTQYF.

This clonotype was picked up many times. This chain uses TRBV20-1 with TRBJ2-3; no clear D gene. V lost 2 bases and J lost 0, with 9 bases in between. CDR3 length: 14 residues. Per the germline V gene, CDR1 is DFQATT and CDR2 is SNEGSKA (reference sequence). The CDR3 nucleotides are TGCAGTGCTAGACCCCCAACTAGCACAGATACGCAGTATTTT. Encoded protein: CSARPPTSTDTQYF.

This clonotype appeared many times. This sequence joins TRBV12-3 or TRBV12-4 and TRBJ2-1; D perhaps matches TRBD2 (6 bases). Trimming cost V 6 bases and J 0 bases, with 15 bases left between them. CDR3 length: 16 residues. In DNA form, the CDR3 reads TGTGCCAGCAGACGCGGGACGGCGAGCTCCTACAATGAGCAGTTCTTC. Its translation: CASRRGTASSYNEQFF.

This clonotype was counted many times. The rearrangement uses TRBV7-9 and TRBJ2-1; 11 bases line up with TRBD2. After removal of 5 bases from V and 4 bases from J, the junction contained 16 bases not matched to a gene. Germline V gives CDR1 SEHNR, CDR2 FQNEAQ (reference sequence). This CDR3 has 19 residues. CDR3 bases: TGTGCCAGCAGCACGGCACCGGCGGGTAGCGGGAGGGATTACAATGAGCAGTTCTTC. Its protein is CASSTAPAGSGRDYNEQFF.

This clonotype was recorded at least ten times. The chain joins TRBV2 to TRBJ2-1; tentatively, D is TRBD1 (8 bases). Deletions cut 11 bases from V and 9 bases from J, with 23 bases between. The germline CDR1 and CDR2 sequences are SNHLY and FYNNEI. CDR3 size: 14 residues. This chain's CDR3 is CALHDRGGVGEQFF. The CDR3 DNA sequence: TGTGCCCTACACGACAGGGGAGGGGTTGGTGAGCAGTTCTTC.

The chain couples TRBV15 to TRBJ2-5; 12 bases are shared with TRBD1. The CDR3 is made up of 16 amino acids. CDR1 LNHNV and CDR2 YYDKDF come from the germline V gene (reference sequence). Trimming cost V 0 bases and J 5 bases; bases outside gene matches: 4. The CDR3 DNA reads as TGTGCCACCAGCAGAGACGGGACAGGGGGCCGGGAGACCCAGTACTTC. It yields the protein CATSRDGTGGRETQYF.

This clonotype occurred many times. CDR3 in DNA: TGTGCCAGCAGTTTAATCTCCTGGACTAGCCAAGAGACCCAGTACTTC. It encodes CASSLISWTSQETQYF. The genes are TRBV27 and TRBJ2-5; 7 bases match TRBD2. With V trimmed by 2 bases and J by 1 base, 7 bases remained unmatched. Germline V lookup: CDR1 MNHEY, CDR2 SMNVEV (reference sequence). The CDR3 has 16 residues.

This clonotype was recorded a few times. The chain recombines TRBV6-1 with TRBJ1-2; the D gene is possibly TRBD1 (6 bases). With 6 bases removed from V and 4 bases from J, the gap between germline ends came to 15 bases. The length of the CDR3 is 14 residues. CDR1 and CDR2 (germline): MNHNS, SASEGT. CDR3: CASRLTGQIYGYTF. For the CDR3, the DNA is TGTGCCAGCAGACTGACGGGACAAATCTATGGCTACACCTTC.

This clonotype was found a few times. The V and J genes are TRBV20-1 and TRBJ2-4, with TRBD1 matching over 8 bases. The germline gives CDR1 DFQATT, CDR2 SNEGSKA (reference sequence). V shed 4 bases and J 3 bases; nucleotides not matched to a gene: 5. This CDR3 has 14 amino acids. Here the CDR3 DNA reads TGCAGTGCTACGACAGGGGTCGTCAAAAACATTCAGTACTTC. This translates into CSATTGVVKNIQYF.

The chain joins TRBV20-1 to TRBJ2-3; TRBD2 agrees at 8 bases. Germline trimming cut 2 bases from V and 2 bases from J; bases unmatched to any gene: 9. Germline assignment: CDR1 DFQATT and CDR2 SNEGSKA (reference sequence). This CDR3 has 16 residues. This chain's CDR3 is CSARSPRGGYTDTQYF. CDR3 in DNA: TGCAGTGCTAGAAGCCCCCGGGGGGGGTACACAGATACGCAGTATTTT.

This clonotype was recorded at least ten times. The rearrangement links TRBV7-3 to TRBJ2-1, with TRBD2 matching 9 bases. Germline-derived CDR1 and CDR2 are SGHTA and FQGTGA. The ends lost 5 bases at V and 4 bases at J; junction bases unmatched: 12. CDR3 size: 17 residues. DNA for the CDR3: TGTGCCAGCAGCCCTAGGGGTAGCGGGGGATATTACAATGAGCAGTTCTTC. Translating it yields CASSPRGSGGYYNEQFF.

The genes are TRBV24-1 and TRBJ1-2; D gene uncertain. CDR1 KGHDR and CDR2 SFDVKD come from the germline V gene. The CDR3 loop spans 15 amino acids. V was cut by 1 base and J by 8 bases, with 16 bases left in between. CDR3 sequence reads: CATSDFPSRGNGYTF. CDR3 sequence (DNA): TGTGCCACCAGTGATTTCCCAAGCAGAGGGAACGGCTACACCTTC.

This clonotype was picked up many times. The CDR3 loop reads CASSAGGGENIQYF. CDR3 DNA sequence: TGTGCCAGCAGTGCGGGCGGGGGAGAAAACATTCAGTACTTC. The rearrangement joins TRBV6-4 to TRBJ2-4, with 7 bases matching TRBD2. V gave up 4 bases and J gave up 5 bases; unmatched junction bases: 5. The germline gives CDR1 MRHNA, CDR2 SNTAGT. The CDR3 is 14 residues long.

About this clonotype: A much larger clonotype is one base distant, so this may be a read error. The rearrangement joins TRBV11-3 to TRBJ2-2; the match to TRBD2 covers 7 bases. Germline V gene data show CDR1 as SGHNT and CDR2 as YENEEA. This CDR3 spans 16 amino acids. The trim removed 1 base at V and 6 bases at J, leaving 8 bases unmatched. The CDR3 nucleotides read TGTGCCAGCAGCTTAGGTGGCGGGAGTGGAGCCGGGGAGCTGTTTTTT. Amino acid sequence: CASSLGGGSGAGELFF.

This chain links TRBV14 with TRBJ2-7; TRBD2 aligns across 13 bases. The germline V gene encodes CDR1 SGHDN and CDR2 FVKESK. This CDR3 spans 13 amino acids. Trimming took 6 bases from V and 6 from J; bases not matched to a gene: 2. The CDR3 sequence is CASRLAGGLEQYF. For the CDR3, the DNA is TGTGCCAGCAGACTAGCGGGGGGGCTCGAGCAGTACTTC.

CDR3 in DNA: TGTGCCAGCAGTGCGGGACTAGCGGGGTACACAGATACGCAGTATTTT. The encoded protein is CASSAGLAGYTDTQYF. The rearrangement joins TRBV2 to TRBJ2-3; TRBD2 matches 13 bases. V gave up 4 bases and J gave up 2 bases; unmatched junction bases: 3. The CDR3 consists of 16 residues. Per the germline V gene, CDR1 is SNHLY and CDR2 is FYNNEI.

This clonotype was recorded many times. V gene TRBV7-8 combines with J gene TRBJ2-1; 12 bases are a match to TRBD2. The germline CDR1 and CDR2 sequences are SGHVS and FQNEAQ. The CDR3 is 13 amino acids. V gave up 5 bases and J gave up 10 bases; unmatched junction bases: 3. The CDR3 region has the DNA TGTGCCAGCAGCCCAGGACTAGCGGGGGAGCAGTTCTTC. The encoded protein is CASSPGLAGEQFF.